These 17 T cell receptor beta chains share one sample of origin, sequenced in a study of Ad26.COV2.S vaccination and SARS-CoV-2 variants. Assay: immunoSEQ multiplex PCR; the TCRdb copy retains only in-frame clones and omits some. There are some 290,000 clones in the sample; about 86% occur only once, and 1.5% to 2% lies in the top ten. Sample treatment: 19 received Ad26.COV2.S at low or high dose, single or two shots; 5 received placebo; per-sample allocation not given. Day 63 after the first vaccine or placebo injection was the time point for sampling. The source was peripheral blood, collected in a trial of Ad26.COV2.S vaccine versus placebo. The source is a person between 18 and 65 years old who received the Ad26.COV2.S COVID-19 vaccine or a placebo.

The CDR3 loop is CASRARYYEQYF. In nucleotides, the CDR3 is TGTGCCAGCAGGGCCCGATACTACGAGCAGTACTTC. The chain has TRBV6-5 and TRBJ2-7; no firm D call. CDR1 and CDR2 from the germline V gene are MNHEY and SVGAGI. V was clipped by 6 bases and J by 3 bases, with 9 bases between them. The CDR3 extends over 12 amino acids.

This chain joins TRBV30 and TRBJ1-2; 9 nucleotides match TRBD1. Germline CDR1 and CDR2: GTSNPN and SVGIG (reference sequence). The CDR3 length is 18 residues. V trimming: 4 bases; J trimming: 0 bases; junction bases outside the gene matches: 15. The CDR3 is CAWTRASTGTGSNYGYTF. The CDR3 bases are TGTGCCTGGACCCGCGCTTCTACCGGGACAGGGTCTAACTATGGCTACACCTTC.

The J gene is TRBJ1-5, the V gene TRBV6-5, with D perhaps TRBD1 (5 bases). Germline V gives CDR1 MNHEY, CDR2 SVGAGI. The length of the CDR3 is 14 residues. With 8 bases removed from V and 8 bases from J, the gap between germline ends came to 19 bases. The CDR3 reads CASSPSRGPEPQHF. The DNA of the CDR3 is TGTGCCAGCTCTCCCTCCCGGGGCCCAGAGCCCCAGCATTTT.

This sequence joins TRBV21-1 and TRBJ1-6; the table's D call, TRBD1, has no DNA check behind it. TRBV21-1 is a pseudogene. This CDR3 region has 17 residues. The CDR3 is CASSTPRTVSDNSPLHF. The CDR3 DNA reads TGTGCCAGCAGCACTCCTAGGACAGTTTCAGATAATTCACCCCTCCACTTT.

This chain uses TRBV6-5 with TRBJ1-4, with 10 positions matching TRBD1. Germline V CDR1 and CDR2: MNHEY, SVGAGI. V lost 2 bases and J lost 8; bases outside the gene matches: 5. The CDR3 length is 15 residues. CDR3 in amino acids: CASSYAWTGGEKLFF. CDR3 bases: TGTGCCAGCAGTTACGCGTGGACAGGGGGGGAAAAACTGTTTTTT.

The chain recombines TRBV6-5 with TRBJ1-6; D is undetermined. The CDR3 has 14 amino acids. Germline V lookup: CDR1 MNHEY, CDR2 SVGAGI. The V and J ends lost 8 bases and 10 bases respectively, with 18 bases between them. The CDR3 sequence: CASVTAVPRSPLHF. CDR3 DNA: TGTGCCAGCGTCACCGCAGTCCCTAGATCACCCCTCCACTTT.

The chain recombines TRBV18 with TRBJ2-1, with a weak D call TRBD1 (6 bases). CDR1 KGHSH and CDR2 LQKENI come from the germline V gene. The CDR3 contains 15 residues. V lost 6 bases to trimming and J lost 7 bases, with 19 bases between them. CDR3 nucleotides: TGTGCCAGCTCCCAAAACCCTGGGACAACTAATGAGCAGTTCTTC. The encoded protein is CASSQNPGTTNEQFF.

This clone came up a few times. This chain connects TRBV4-2 to TRBJ2-7; 7 bases are a match to TRBD1. The CDR3 length is 14 residues. Trimming cost V 0 bases and J 5 bases; bases outside gene matches: 4. From germline, CDR1 is LGHNA and CDR2 YNFKEQ. The CDR3 DNA reads as TGTGCCAGCAGCCAAGATAGTACAGGGGACGAGCAGTACTTC. Translated: CASSQDSTGDEQYF.

The chain recombines TRBV2 with TRBJ2-7, with 8 bases identical to TRBD1. This CDR3 has 13 amino acids. The V and J ends lost 6 bases and 3 bases, in that order; junction bases with no gene match: 4. The V gene's germline CDR1 is SNHLY and CDR2 FYNNEI. The chain's CDR3 is CASSGGTGYEQYF. DNA for the CDR3: TGTGCCAGCAGCGGAGGGACAGGCTACGAGCAGTACTTC. The entire variable domain, with the rest obtained from reference TRBV2 and TRBJ2-7, is as follows: EPEVTQTPSHQVTQMGQEVILRCVPISNHLYFYWYRQILGQKVEFLVSFYNNEISEKSEIFDDQFSVERPDGSNFTLKIRSTKLEDSAMYFCASSGGTGYEQYFGPGTRLTVT.

This chain links TRBV9 with TRBJ1-1, with a tentative D call TRBD1 (5 bases). The CDR3 consists of 13 residues. CDR1 and CDR2 from the germline V gene are SGDLS and YYNGEE. V lost 0 bases and J 6 bases, leaving 9 bases between the germline ends. The CDR3 DNA reads TGTGCCAGCAGCGTAGAGCAGGGCGCTGAAGCTTTCTTT. Protein sequence: CASSVEQGAEAFF.

The sample holds one count of this clone. V usage is TRBV5-6 and J usage is TRBJ2-7; no clear D gene. The CDR3 contains 13 residues. With 0 bases removed from V and 3 bases from J, the gap between germline ends came to 7 bases. CDR1 is SGHDT, CDR2 YYEEEE, per germline. The CDR3 sequence is CASSLGTNYEQYF. CDR3 coding DNA: TGTGCCAGCAGCTTGGGTACGAACTACGAGCAGTACTTC.

Points on this clone: An end of the junction does not agree with germline; a read error may underlie this. V is TRBV7-3 and J is TRBJ2-5; TRBD2 is a possible D gene (6 bases). CDR1 SGHTA and CDR2 FQGTGA come from the germline V gene. This CDR3 spans 15 amino acids. The CDR3 here is CASSLTSLGGETQYF. Here the CDR3 DNA reads TGTGCCAGCAGCCTAACCTCACTGGGGGGAGAGACCCAGTACTTC.

This chain connects TRBV30 to TRBJ1-2; the D is unclear. V lost 0 bases, J lost 3 bases, and 5 bases lay in between. Germline V gene data show CDR1 as GTSNPN and CDR2 as SVGIG (reference sequence). The CDR3 covers 12 residues. In DNA, the CDR3 is TGTGCCTGGAGTGTTGTAGACTATGGCTACACCTTC. Amino acids: CAWSVVDYGYTF.

V usage is TRBV5-1 and J usage is TRBJ1-2; a possible D gene is TRBD1 (5 bases). V lost 0 bases, J lost 0 bases, and 12 bases lay in between. The CDR3 covers 16 residues. The V gene's germline CDR1 is SGHRS and CDR2 YFSETQ. The CDR3 DNA sequence: TGCGCCAGCAGCTTGGTTGCAGGGAAGGCTAACTATGGCTACACCTTC. It codes for CASSLVAGKANYGYTF.

The rearrangement links TRBV19 to TRBJ2-5, with 7 positions matching TRBD1. The CDR3 length is 15 residues. V shed 4 bases and J 7 bases; nucleotides not matched to a gene: 12. In germline, CDR1 is LNHDA, CDR2 SQIVND (reference sequence). This CDR3 reads CASSTRTGRQGTQYF. In DNA, the CDR3 is TGTGCCAGTAGTACCAGGACAGGCCGTCAGGGGACCCAGTACTTC. Full variable domain (rest looked up from reference TRBV19 and TRBJ2-5): DGGITQSPKYLFRKEGQNVTLSCEQNLNHDAMYWYRQDPGQGLRLIYYSQIVNDFQKGDIAEGYSVSREKKESFPLTVTSAQKNPTAFYLCASSTRTGRQGTQYFGPGTRLLVL.

This clone has a single count. This rearrangement joins TRBV7-6 to TRBJ2-5, with D perhaps assigned TRBD1 or TRBD2 (5 bases each). Germline values: CDR1 SGHVS, CDR2 FNYEAQ. Trimming pared 5 bases from V and 7 bases from J, leaving 17 bases between. This CDR3 contains 14 residues. CDR3 coding DNA: TGTGCCAGCAGCCCGATCTCCCGGGACGGGACCCAGTACTTC. This sequence encodes CASSPISRDGTQYF.

This clone has only one observation. The DNA for the CDR3 is TGTGCCAGCAGTTACTCGGGACAGGGGTATGGCTACACCTTC. Translation gives CASSYSGQGYGYTF. The rearrangement joins TRBV6-6 to TRBJ1-2; the match to TRBD1 covers 10 bases. The CDR3 length is 14 residues. Trimming at V came to 0 bases and at J to 5 bases, leaving 0 bases not matched to a gene. Germline V gene lookup returns CDR1 MNHNY and CDR2 SVGAGI (reference sequence).